This T cell receptor (beta chain) was recorded in a study of early stage breast cancer tumors. In the study overall: About 80% of the 16 invasive tumors were ER+, PR+ and HER2-. Around 10-fold was the mean read coverage per sample.

As concerns this clone: Its antigen is not identified.

Assay used: immunoSEQ multiplex PCR; TCRdb lists only in-frame clones, some missing. The table records 40,000 to 60,000 clones, roughly 84% of them present only once. Overall study results and limits: Functional markers like CD4, CD8 and FOXP3 were missed in bulk sequencing. Tumor and normal breast were distinguished via blood comparison in 14 of 16 patients.

CDR1 is SGHAT and CDR2 is FQNNGV in the germline V gene. After removal of 4 bases from V and 7 bases from J, the junction contained 9 bases not matched to a gene. This CDR3 spans 15 amino acids. The chain uses TRBV11-2 and TRBJ2-2; TRBD1 matches 7 bases. Material: blood. This TCR was sampled from a person aged 50-59 years with breast cancer. The CDR3, as DNA: TGTGCCAGCAGCTCTCGGACAGGCGGTAACGGGGAGCTGTTTTTT. As protein: CASSSRTGGNGELFF.